A selection of T cell receptor beta chains follows, all from one sample in a study of Ad26.COV2.S vaccination and SARS-CoV-2 variants. The repertoire was sequenced with immunoSEQ multiplex PCR; TCRdb's copy has only in-frame clones and lacks some. The sample has over 400,000 clones; 90% are singletons. The sequences come from peripheral blood, collected in a trial of Ad26.COV2.S vaccine versus placebo. These receptors all come from a person between 18 and 60 years old who received the Ad26.COV2.S COVID-19 vaccine or a placebo. Each CDR3 is given with its conserved first and last residue. D genes are given only for firm matches. For some rows the clone size is stated as once, few or many, or as a class when expanded; others skip it.

>TRBV18|once|TRBJ2-1|NA
CASSPTDYNEQFF
TGTGCCAGCTCACCTACGGACTACAATGAGCAGTTCTTC
>TRBV7-2|NA|TRBJ1-5|NA
CASNEAYNQPQHF
TGTGCCAGCAACGAGGCCTACAATCAGCCCCAGCATTTT
>TRBV11-1|once|TRBJ1-1|NA
CASSRRGGATTEAFF
TGTGCCAGCAGCCGCCGGGGGGGGGCGACCACTGAAGCTTTCTTT
>TRBV5-1|NA|TRBJ2-1|NA
CASSFGQEQFF
TGCGCCAGCAGCTTCGGACAAGAGCAGTTCTTC
>TRBV20-1|NA|TRBJ2-1|TRBD2
CSASWREGWNEQFF
TGCAGTGCTAGTTGGCGGGAGGGGTGGAATGAGCAGTTCTTC
>TRBV7-8|NA|TRBJ1-6|NA
CASSQRRDSPLHF
TGTGCCAGCAGCCAAAGAAGGGATTCACCCCTCCACTTT
>TRBV7-3|NA|TRBJ2-1|NA
CASSLRQDNEQFF
TGTGCCAGCAGCCTGCGACAGGACAATGAGCAGTTCTTC
>TRBV2|NA|TRBJ2-2|NA
CASSPRRGQSGELFF
TGTGCCAGCAGTCCACGAAGGGGCCAGAGCGGGGAGCTGTTTTTT
>TRBV9|NA|TRBJ2-1|NA
CASSVQGGANYNEQFF
TGTGCCAGCAGCGTACAGGGGGGAGCGAATTACAATGAGCAGTTCTTC
>TRBV5-1|NA|TRBJ1-5|NA
CASSLEGGQSAQHF
TGCGCCAGCAGCTTGGAGGGAGGACAGTCGGCCCAGCATTTT
>TRBV9|once|TRBJ2-7|NA
CASSVGQGYYEQYF
TGTGCCAGCAGCGTAGGTCAGGGATACTACGAGCAGTACTTC
>TRBV7-8|NA|TRBJ1-2|TRBD1
CASSGTVYYGYTF
TGTGCCAGCAGTGGGACAGTATACTATGGCTACACCTTC
>TRBV7-6|NA|TRBJ1-6|TRBD1
CASSTYRDRGSPLHF
TGTGCCAGCAGCACGTACCGGGACAGAGGTTCACCCCTCCACTTT
>TRBV12-5|NA|TRBJ2-1|TRBD2
CASGLGLAGRNEQFF
TGTGCTAGTGGCCTCGGACTAGCGGGACGGAATGAGCAGTTCTTC
>TRBV7-8|NA|TRBJ1-6|NA
CASSSEINSPLHF
TGTGCCAGCAGCTCCGAAATTAATTCACCCCTCCACTTT
>TRBV20-1|NA|TRBJ2-7|TRBD2
CSASLRGTSARYEQYF
TGCAGTGCTAGTCTACGGGGGACTAGCGCAAGGTACGAGCAGTACTTC
>TRBV24-1|NA|TRBJ2-2|NA
CATSDLMNTGELFF
TGTGCCACCAGTGATTTAATGAACACCGGGGAGCTGTTTTTT
>TRBV6-2/TRBV6-3|NA|TRBJ2-3|NA
CASSYGAPFSVDTQYF
TGTGCCAGCAGTTACGGGGCCCCCTTTTCGGTAGATACGCAGTATTTT
>TRBV19|few|TRBJ1-5|NA
CASSILPGAGYQPQHF
TGTGCCAGTAGTATTTTGCCAGGGGCGGGCTATCAGCCCCAGCATTTT
>TRBV9|NA|TRBJ1-2|NA
CASSVGAGPYGYTF
TGTGCCAGCAGTGTAGGAGCAGGGCCCTATGGCTACACCTTC
>TRBV6-1|NA|TRBJ2-2|NA
CASSEARQAPNTGELFF
TGTGCCAGCAGTGAAGCGAGACAGGCACCGAACACCGGGGAGCTGTTTTTT
>TRBV29-1|NA|TRBJ2-1|NA
CSVPGGNEQFF
TGCAGCGTTCCGGGCGGCAATGAGCAGTTCTTC
>TRBV25-1|NA|TRBJ1-1|TRBD1
CASSAPGQGRNTEAFF
TGTGCCAGCAGTGCACCGGGACAGGGAAGGAACACTGAAGCTTTCTTT
>TRBV9|once|TRBJ1-5|NA
CASSRYGGGDQPQHF
TGTGCCAGCAGCCGATATGGGGGGGGTGATCAGCCCCAGCATTTT
>TRBV5-6|once|TRBJ2-1|TRBD1
CASSLPGRGRGEQFF
TGTGCCAGCAGCCTTCCGGGCAGGGGGCGTGGTGAGCAGTTCTTC
>TRBV14|NA|TRBJ2-7|NA
CASSQELSRSYEQYF
TGTGCCAGCAGCCAAGAGCTGTCCCGCTCCTACGAGCAGTACTTC
>TRBV19|NA|TRBJ1-4|TRBD1
CASSARTGNGREKLFF
TGTGCCAGTAGTGCCCGGACAGGGAATGGTCGGGAAAAACTGTTTTTT
>TRBV7-6|NA|TRBJ2-7|TRBD1
CASSYGQGLYYEQYF
TGTGCCAGCAGCTACGGACAGGGGCTCTACTACGAGCAGTACTTC
>TRBV5-5|NA|TRBJ1-2|NA
CASSSGPTYGYTF
TGTGCCAGCAGCTCGGGACCGACCTATGGCTACACCTTC
>TRBV7-2|once|TRBJ2-6|NA
CASSPTGSGANVLTF
TGTGCCAGCAGTCCCACAGGCTCTGGGGCCAACGTCCTGACTTTC
>TRBV24-1|NA|TRBJ2-1|TRBD1
CATSDPGQVFHEQFF
TGTGCCACCAGTGATCCGGGACAGGTTTTCCATGAGCAGTTCTTC
>TRBV6-6|NA|TRBJ2-5|NA
CASSAQQGTTQYF
TGTGCCAGCAGTGCCCAACAAGGGACGACCCAGTACTTC
>TRBV11-3|NA|TRBJ1-2|NA
CASSLNKGNYGYTF
TGTGCCAGCAGCTTAAATAAGGGAAACTATGGCTACACCTTC
>TRBV5-6|NA|TRBJ2-1|TRBD2
CASSPVWAGGPHEQFF
TGTGCCAGCAGCCCCGTTTGGGCGGGAGGGCCCCATGAGCAGTTCTTC
>TRBV25-1|NA|TRBJ2-5|NA
CASSDGLWETQYF
TGTGCCAGCAGTGACGGGCTGTGGGAGACCCAGTACTTC
>TRBV19|NA|TRBJ2-2|TRBD2
CASRTGTSGRSSTGELFF
TGTGCCAGTAGGACCGGGACTAGCGGGAGATCGAGCACCGGGGAGCTGTTTTTT
>TRBV6-4|once|TRBJ2-7|TRBD1
CASSDGTGGYEQYF
TGTGCCAGCAGTGACGGGACAGGGGGCTACGAGCAGTACTTC
>TRBV5-4|once|TRBJ2-3|NA
CASSLGGGTTDTQYF
TGTGCCAGCAGCTTGGGTGGCGGTACCACAGATACGCAGTATTTT
>TRBV18|NA|TRBJ2-3|TRBD1
CASSPPGTARTDTQYF
TGTGCCAGCTCACCACCGGGGACAGCCCGCACAGATACGCAGTATTTT
>TRBV7-2|NA|TRBJ2-1|NA
CASSLDGTRGRLVF
TGTGCCAGCAGCTTAGATGGGACCCGGGGGCGACTAGTCTTC
>TRBV5-4|once|TRBJ2-7|NA
CASSLEGYSYEQYF
TGTGCCAGCAGCTTGGAAGGCTATTCCTACGAGCAGTACTTC